What follows are 24 T cell receptor beta chains derived from one specimen sequenced in a study of PD-1 blockade in classical Hodgkin lymphoma (TCRdb year 2020). The library was produced with the immunoSEQ multiplex PCR assay. The source is immuneACCESS, and TCRdb retained only in-frame sequences with V and J called. Part of the clones is not carried over; for the studies checked, unresolved V genes explain less than half of this, and the remainder is unexplained. For this sample the table gives some 12,000 clones, of which approximately 84% were detected only once. The ten largest clones add up to roughly 6% of the sample. The time point label on this specimen signifies: cycle 2 day 1 (C2D1) of nivolumab. Every trial patient had relapsed after autologous stem cell transplantation, and cohorts A, B and C differed in prior brentuximab vedotin exposure. Material: peripheral blood mononuclear cells (PBMCs), obtained before the second cycle of nivolumab. Receptors originate from a human donor with classical Hodgkin lymphoma.

This clone was seen a single time. The V call is TRBV7-9, the J call TRBJ2-1; TRBD1 matches at 12 bases. Germline V lookup: CDR1 SEHNR, CDR2 FQNEAQ (reference sequence). With 3 bases clipped from V and 8 bases from J, the junction kept 5 bases outside the gene matches. This CDR3 contains 15 residues. In DNA form, the CDR3 reads TGTGCCAGCAGCTTGGGACAGGGGGCTTCGGATGAGCAGTTCTTC. This translates into CASSLGQGASDEQFF. The variable domain in full, with the rest retrieved from reference TRBV7-9 and TRBJ2-1, is DTGVSQNPRHKITKRGQNVTFRCDPISEHNRLYWYRQTLGQGPEFLTYFQNEAQLEKSRLLSDRFSAERPKGSFSTLEIQRTEQGDSAMYLCASSLGQGASDEQFFGPGTRLTVL.

The V call is TRBV5-8, the J call TRBJ1-1; D gene uncertain. The V end lost 2 bases, the J end lost 0 bases, and 8 bases lay between the germline ends. Looked up from germline, CDR1 is SGHTS and CDR2 is YDEGEE. The CDR3 runs 14 residues. This chain's CDR3 is CASSFGDLNTEAFF. CDR3 DNA: TGTGCCAGCAGCTTCGGGGATTTGAACACTGAAGCTTTCTTT. Supplemented by reference TRBV5-8 and TRBJ1-1, the full variable domain reads EAGVTQSPTHLIKTRGQQATLRCSPISGHTSVYWYQQALGLGLQFLLWYDEGEERNRGNFPPRFSGRQFPNYSSELNVNALELEDSALYLCASSFGDLNTEAFFGQGTRLTVV.

This clone was observed once. CDR3 region: CASSFIGRGVNYEQYF. In nucleotides, the CDR3 is TGTGCCAGCAGTTTCATAGGGCGTGGGGTCAACTACGAGCAGTACTTC. This chain uses TRBV27 with TRBJ2-7; no clear D. Germline V CDR1 and CDR2: MNHEY, SMNVEV (reference sequence). The CDR3 consists of 16 residues. Trimming pared 3 bases from V and 3 bases from J, leaving 18 bases between.

V is TRBV5-1 and J is TRBJ2-5; the D is unclear. This CDR3 comprises 16 residues. The V and J ends lost 0 bases and 0 bases respectively, with 12 bases between them. The V gene's germline CDR1 is SGHRS and CDR2 YFSETQ. This CDR3 is CASSLARSSYQETQYF. The CDR3, as DNA: TGCGCCAGCAGCTTGGCCAGGAGCTCGTACCAAGAGACCCAGTACTTC.

CDR3 in amino acids: CASSPRDLRSYNEQFF. DNA of the CDR3: TGTGCCAGCAGCCCCCGGGACTTACGCTCCTACAATGAGCAGTTCTTC. The rearrangement uses TRBV28 and TRBJ2-1; a weak D match, TRBD2 (6 bases). Germline CDR1 and CDR2: MDHEN and SYDVKM. The CDR3 is made up of 16 amino acids. Between the trimmed V and J ends, which lost 6 bases and 0 bases, there was a span of 15 bases.

This clone was counted a few times. The rearrangement uses TRBV18 and TRBJ1-1, with D perhaps TRBD1 (5 bases). The length of the CDR3 is 13 residues. V lost 2 bases and J lost 3, with 7 bases in between. CDR1 KGHSH and CDR2 LQKENI come from the germline V gene. Written as DNA, the CDR3 is TGTGCCAGCTCACCAGGGGCGCACACTGAAGCTTTCTTT. Protein product: CASSPGAHTEAFF.

This clone was counted once. The CDR3: CASSLEFGVNNEQFF. In DNA, the CDR3 is TGCGCCAGCAGCCTGGAATTCGGGGTTAACAATGAGCAGTTCTTC. V is TRBV5-1 and J is TRBJ2-1; D is perhaps TRBD2 (5 bases). This CDR3 region has 15 residues. Germline lookup yields CDR1 SGHRS and CDR2 YFSETQ. Trimming shortened V by 4 bases and J by 5 bases, and 16 bases separated the two germline ends.

This chain uses TRBV29-1 with TRBJ2-7; 10 bases are a match to TRBD1. The trim removed 6 bases at V and 3 bases at J, leaving 2 bases unmatched. The CDR3 contains 12 residues. Looked up from germline, CDR1 is SQVTM and CDR2 is ANQGSEA. The DNA for the CDR3 is TGCAGCGTGGGACAGGGGAACTACGAGCAGTACTTC. Amino acid sequence: CSVGQGNYEQYF.

This clone was recorded only once. The gene calls are TRBV19 and TRBJ2-5; 8 positions match TRBD2. This CDR3 comprises 17 residues. Germline V lookup: CDR1 LNHDA, CDR2 SQIVND (reference sequence). V trimming: 3 bases; J trimming: 2 bases; junction bases outside the gene matches: 11. This chain's CDR3 is CASSITGRAGGQETQYF. CDR3 coding DNA: TGTGCCAGTAGTATTACCGGGAGGGCCGGGGGACAAGAGACCCAGTACTTC.

This clone was picked up one time. The J gene is TRBJ1-3, the V gene TRBV6-5; D is ambiguous. In germline, CDR1 is MNHEY, CDR2 SVGAGI. V lost 0 bases and J lost 4, with 10 bases in between. This CDR3 has 15 amino acids. The CDR3 nucleotides read TGTGCCAGCAGTTACTCGAGATGGTCCGGAAACACCATATATTTT. Its protein is CASSYSRWSGNTIYF.

The chain recombines TRBV19 with TRBJ2-2; D not certain. Germline V gives CDR1 LNHDA, CDR2 SQIVND (reference sequence). V was trimmed by 8 bases and J by 1 base, leaving 17 bases between them. The CDR3 is 16 amino acids. Here the CDR3 DNA reads TGTGCCAGTGGGGTTGGCACCTTACAGAACACCGGGGAGCTGTTTTTT. Its protein is CASGVGTLQNTGELFF.

This chain uses TRBV7-2 with TRBJ2-7, with D hard to call. The germline V gene has CDR1 SGHTA and CDR2 FQGNSA. The ends were cut back, 4 bases at V and 0 bases at J, with 7 bases in the middle. The length of the CDR3 is 13 residues. The CDR3 DNA is TGTGCCAGCAGCTCCGATGCCTCCTACGAGCAGTACTTC. This encodes CASSSDASYEQYF.

This chain uses TRBV5-1 with TRBJ1-1; possibly TRBD1 for D (5 bases). Germline values: CDR1 SGHRS, CDR2 YFSETQ. This CDR3 is built from 15 residues. Trimming left V 2 bases short and J 5 bases short, with 16 bases between. The CDR3 bases are TGCGCCAGCAGCTTTCAATCGTATCGGGGGACTGAAGCTTTCTTT. Protein sequence: CASSFQSYRGTEAFF.

This clone was recorded only once. The chain couples TRBV11-3 to TRBJ2-5; weak D call: TRBD2 (6 bases). V gave up 5 bases and J gave up 1 base, with 8 bases separating them. From germline, CDR1 is SGHNT and CDR2 YENEEA. This CDR3 is built from 13 residues. The CDR3 nucleotides read TGTGCCAGCAGCCGCGGGGTCCAAGAGACCCAGTACTTC. This translates into CASSRGVQETQYF.

V is TRBV5-1 and J is TRBJ2-1; TRBD2 aligns across 12 bases. In germline, CDR1 is SGHRS, CDR2 YFSETQ. CDR3 length equals 15 residues. The junction had 6 bases not matched to a gene; V was cut back by 4 bases and J by 7 bases. CDR3 DNA sequence: TGCGCCAGCAGCACCCCCGGGACTAGCGGGAATGAGCAGTTCTTC. Translating it yields CASSTPGTSGNEQFF.

Only one count was recorded for this clone. V and J are TRBV5-6 and TRBJ1-1; D uncertain. This CDR3 has 13 amino acids. Germline V CDR1 and CDR2: SGHDT, YYEEEE. V lost 0 bases to trimming and J lost 2 bases, with 5 bases between them. The CDR3 loop is CASSLDKNTEAFF. In DNA form, the CDR3 reads TGTGCCAGCAGCTTGGACAAAAACACTGAAGCTTTCTTT.

The gene calls are TRBV7-9 and TRBJ2-7; no clear D gene. The V end lost 5 bases, the J end lost 4 bases, and 9 bases lay between the germline ends. The CDR3 covers 12 residues. Germline V gives CDR1 SEHNR, CDR2 FQNEAQ (reference sequence). The CDR3 DNA reads as TGTGCCAGCAGCCGCAGGAGATACGAGCAGTACTTC. Encoded protein: CASSRRRYEQYF.

The rearrangement uses TRBV9 and TRBJ2-5, with a tentative D call TRBD1 (5 bases). The ends were cut back, 0 bases at V and 5 bases at J, with 17 bases in the middle. Germline loops: CDR1 SGDLS, CDR2 YYNGEE. The CDR3 has 16 residues. CDR3 residues: CASSVELGVGPETQYF. CDR3 bases: TGTGCCAGCAGCGTAGAGTTAGGGGTAGGCCCGGAGACCCAGTACTTC.

This sequence joins TRBV19 and TRBJ1-2; tentatively, D is TRBD1 (5 bases). This CDR3 comprises 16 residues. V shed 2 bases and J shed 2 bases, with 15 bases lying between them. CDR1 is LNHDA, CDR2 SQIVND, per germline (reference sequence). CDR3 bases: TGTGCCAGTAGTATAAGTGGGGCAGGCCCAAACTATGGCTACACCTTC. Its translation: CASSISGAGPNYGYTF.

The chain combines TRBV6-1 with TRBJ2-3, with a tentative D call TRBD1 (6 bases). The CDR3 runs 13 residues. The ends were cut back, 4 bases at V and 4 bases at J, with 9 bases in the middle. The germline CDR1 and CDR2 sequences are MNHNS and SASEGT. CDR3 region: CASSVNRADTQYF. The CDR3 bases are TGTGCCAGCAGTGTCAACAGGGCAGATACGCAGTATTTT.

The chain recombines TRBV5-1 with TRBJ2-1; TRBD2 aligns across 9 bases. The ends lost 5 bases at V and 1 base at J; junction bases unmatched: 4. The germline V gene has CDR1 SGHRS and CDR2 YFSETQ. CDR3 length equals 15 residues. CDR3 sequence: CASRALAGSYNEQFF. The CDR3 region has the DNA TGCGCCAGCAGGGCCCTAGCGGGGTCCTACAATGAGCAGTTCTTC.

This clone was found once. This sequence joins TRBV28 and TRBJ2-7, with D possibly TRBD2 on 6 matching bases. Germline CDR1 MDHEN, CDR2 SYDVKM. The CDR3 is 13 amino acids. V lost 7 bases and J lost 1, with 11 bases in between. The CDR3 nucleotides read TGTGCCAGCATGATGGGGAGGTCCTACGAGCAGTACTTC. Protein product: CASMMGRSYEQYF.

This clone was recorded once. The J gene is TRBJ2-7, the V gene TRBV20-1; 7 bases agree with TRBD1. With 5 bases clipped from V and 4 bases from J, the junction kept 2 bases outside the gene matches. The CDR3 consists of 11 residues. Per germline, CDR1 DFQATT and CDR2 SNEGSKA (reference sequence). CDR3 DNA sequence: TGCAGTGCTGACAGGGCTTACGAGCAGTACTTC. Amino acid sequence: CSADRAYEQYF.

The gene calls are TRBV7-2 and TRBJ1-2; the match to TRBD1 covers 8 bases. Germline-derived CDR1 and CDR2 are SGHTA and FQGNSA. With V trimmed by 5 bases and J by 4 bases, 9 bases remained unmatched. The CDR3 runs to 15 residues. CDR3: CASSESGTGLYGYTF. The CDR3 coding sequence is TGTGCCAGCAGCGAATCCGGGACAGGACTCTATGGCTACACCTTC.